This passage covers 26 T cell receptor beta chains from one sample sequenced in a study of cytomegalovirus exposure and HLA in healthy donors. The PCR made use of 60 Vbeta and 13 Jbeta primers. TCRdb's copy holds only in-frame clones and misses some; the assay was immunoSEQ multiplex PCR. This table has roughly 100,000 clones, approximately 80% appearing once. The sample was PBMCs. The source of these receptors is a man aged 30-40 years in good health and CMV-seronegative.

The chain joins TRBV7-9 to TRBJ1-2; 10 positions match TRBD1. Germline values: CDR1 SEHNR, CDR2 FQNEAQ (reference sequence). V was clipped by 4 bases and J by 6 bases; unmatched bases: 11. The CDR3 is made up of 16 amino acids. The CDR3, as DNA: TGTGCCAGCAGCTATTGGACAGGGGGTAACGGAAATGGCTACACCTTC. Its translation is CASSYWTGGNGNGYTF.

The genes are TRBV6-1 and TRBJ2-4, with TRBD1 identical over 7 bases. The germline gives CDR1 MNHNS, CDR2 SASEGT. V lost 4 bases, J lost 0 bases, and 3 bases stayed unmatched. The CDR3 has 15 amino acids. The CDR3 protein is CASSGQGLAKNIQYF. The CDR3, as DNA: TGTGCCAGCAGTGGACAGGGTCTAGCCAAAAACATTCAGTACTTC.

This clone came up a few times. The rearrangement uses TRBV7-6 and TRBJ1-2; no clear D. Looked up from germline, CDR1 is SGHVS and CDR2 is FNYEAQ. This CDR3 has 13 amino acids. The V gene lost 1 base and the J gene lost 2 bases, with 5 bases spanning the gap. CDR3 nucleotide sequence: TGTGCCAGCAGCTTAGACAGCAACTATGGCTACACCTTC. This sequence encodes CASSLDSNYGYTF. Filled out from reference TRBV7-6 and TRBJ1-2, the complete variable domain reads GAGVSQSPRYKVTKRGQDVALRCDPISGHVSLYWYRQALGQGPEFLTYFNYEAQQDKSGLPNDRFSAERPEGSISTLTIQRTEQRDSAMYRCASSLDSNYGYTFGSGTRLTVV.

In this sample, this clone turned up once. This sequence joins TRBV14 and TRBJ1-2; no clear D. The germline CDR1 and CDR2 sequences are SGHDN and FVKESK. The CDR3 extends over 12 amino acids. V lost 1 base and J lost 5, with 5 bases in between. The DNA for the CDR3 is TGTGCCAGCAGCCAAGCTAGGTATGGCTACACCTTC. Its protein is CASSQARYGYTF.

The chain uses TRBV18 and TRBJ2-1; D not resolved. This CDR3 comprises 14 residues. CDR1 and CDR2 from the germline V gene are KGHSH and LQKENI. V gave up 0 bases and J gave up 4 bases, with 7 bases separating them. The CDR3 spells CASSPPPGYNEQFF. The CDR3 DNA sequence: TGTGCCAGCTCACCACCCCCAGGTTACAATGAGCAGTTCTTC.

This rearrangement joins TRBV29-1 to TRBJ2-5, with D perhaps TRBD2 (6 bases). The CDR3 spans 15 residues. Germline values: CDR1 SQVTM, CDR2 ANQGSEA. Trimming cost V 0 bases and J 4 bases, with 15 bases left between them. CDR3 nucleotide sequence: TGCAGCGTTGAAGATCAGGGACTGGGTCTAGAGACCCAGTACTTC. Translation gives CSVEDQGLGLETQYF.

The chain links TRBV9 to TRBJ2-3, with TRBD2 identical over 7 bases. This CDR3 is built from 14 residues. Trimming took 0 bases from V and 6 from J; bases not matched to a gene: 4. Germline CDR1 SGDLS, CDR2 YYNGEE. CDR3 in amino acids: CASSVGLASDTQYF. DNA for the CDR3: TGTGCCAGCAGCGTAGGACTAGCAAGTGATACGCAGTATTTT.

This chain connects TRBV5-1 to TRBJ2-5; 8 bases line up with TRBD1. The ends lost 0 bases at V and 2 bases at J; junction bases unmatched: 0. Germline V CDR1 and CDR2: SGHRS, YFSETQ. This CDR3 is built from 14 residues. CDR3 residues: CASSLGDRQETQYF. The CDR3 DNA reads as TGCGCCAGCAGCTTGGGGGACAGGCAAGAGACCCAGTACTTC.

The genes are TRBV19 and TRBJ1-5; D remains ambiguous. V lost 5 bases and J lost 1, with 15 bases in between. This CDR3 has 16 residues. CDR1 LNHDA and CDR2 SQIVND come from the germline V gene (reference sequence). The CDR3 DNA sequence: TGTGCCAGTAGTCACCTCCGGACTGCGAGCAATCAGCCCCAGCATTTT. Protein sequence: CASSHLRTASNQPQHF.

In this sample, this clone turned up a few times. The V gene is TRBV27, the J gene TRBJ2-7, with a tentative D call TRBD1 (5 bases). Per the germline V gene, CDR1 is MNHEY and CDR2 is SMNVEV (reference sequence). V dropped 4 bases and J dropped 2 bases, with 12 bases sitting between them. CDR3 length: 14 residues. CDR3 residues: CASSSPQGTYEQYF. The DNA for the CDR3 is TGTGCCAGCAGTTCCCCGCAGGGTACCTACGAGCAGTACTTC.

The chain links TRBV4-3 to TRBJ2-7; D may be TRBD1 (6 bases). V was clipped by 5 bases and J by 2 bases, with 28 bases between them. The germline V gene has CDR1 LGHNA and CDR2 YSLEER. The CDR3 spans 19 residues. Here the CDR3 reads CASSFHRETTSFTTYEQYF. In DNA, the CDR3 is TGCGCCAGCAGCTTTCACAGGGAAACTACCTCGTTTACGACCTACGAGCAGTACTTC.

A single count supports this clone. The chain is built from TRBV7-9 and TRBJ1-4; 9 nucleotides agree with TRBD1. The germline CDR1 and CDR2 sequences are SEHNR and FQNEAQ (reference sequence). The CDR3 has 14 amino acids. Trimming removed 5 bases from V and 8 bases from J; junction bases left unmatched: 6. DNA for the CDR3: TGTGCCAGCAGCATTAACAGGGGGCCGGAAAAACTGTTTTTT. The encoded protein is CASSINRGPEKLFF.

The chain has TRBV19 and TRBJ2-1; 16 bases fit TRBD2. V shed 6 bases, J shed 0 bases, and the junction held 8 bases outside the gene matches. Per the germline V gene, CDR1 is LNHDA and CDR2 is SQIVND (reference sequence). The CDR3 contains 19 residues. This CDR3 reads CASSRAGLAGGASYNEQFF. The CDR3 DNA follows: TGTGCCAGTAGCAGAGCGGGACTAGCGGGAGGGGCCTCCTACAATGAGCAGTTCTTC.

There are a few counts of this clone. The rearrangement joins TRBV9 to TRBJ2-2, with D possibly TRBD2 on 6 matching bases. V lost 4 bases to trimming and J lost 0 bases, with 10 bases between them. The CDR3 spans 15 residues. CDR1 and CDR2 (germline): SGDLS, YYNGEE. DNA of the CDR3: TGTGCCAGCAGCCCGCTAGCGACGAACACCGGGGAGCTGTTTTTT. Residues: CASSPLATNTGELFF. Filled out from reference TRBV9 and TRBJ2-2, the complete variable domain reads DSGVTQTPKHLITATGQRVTLRCSPRSGDLSVYWYQQSLDQGLQFLIQYYNGEERAKGNILERFSAQQFPDLHSELNLSSLELGDSALYFCASSPLATNTGELFFGEGSRLTVL.

J is TRBJ2-2 and V is TRBV9; D possibly corresponds to TRBD1 (6 bases). The V end lost 0 bases, the J end lost 6 bases, and 9 bases lay between the germline ends. CDR3 length: 14 residues. Germline CDR1 is SGDLS and CDR2 is YYNGEE. The chain's CDR3 is CASSVVRGPGELFF. In nucleotides, the CDR3 is TGTGCCAGCAGCGTAGTCAGGGGACCCGGGGAGCTGTTTTTT. Complete variable domain (other parts from reference TRBV9 and TRBJ2-2): DSGVTQTPKHLITATGQRVTLRCSPRSGDLSVYWYQQSLDQGLQFLIQYYNGEERAKGNILERFSAQQFPDLHSELNLSSLELGDSALYFCASSVVRGPGELFFGEGSRLTVL.

J is TRBJ2-7 and V is TRBV4-3, with 9 bases lining up with TRBD2. Germline CDR1 and CDR2: LGHNA and YSLEER. CDR3 length equals 16 residues. The J segment lost 1 base and the V segment lost 1 base, leaving 5 bases of the junction unmatched. CDR3 loop: CASSQVPSGESYEQYF. The DNA for the CDR3 is TGCGCCAGCAGCCAAGTACCTAGCGGGGAGTCCTACGAGCAGTACTTC.

This clone was counted only a few times. V gene TRBV4-1 combines with J gene TRBJ1-6; D unresolved. CDR3 length: 17 residues. The germline V gene encodes CDR1 MGHRA and CDR2 YSYEKL. Trimming left V 0 bases short and J 6 bases short, with 15 bases between. The CDR3 is CASSQDLKEGPNSPLHF. The CDR3, as DNA: TGCGCCAGCAGCCAAGATCTTAAGGAGGGCCCTAATTCACCCCTCCACTTT.

This chain links TRBV4-3 with TRBJ2-1; 13 bases map to TRBD2. The CDR3 has 16 residues. The germline gives CDR1 LGHNA, CDR2 YSLEER. The trim removed 0 bases at V and 16 bases at J, leaving 12 bases unmatched. The CDR3 here is CASSQDSPGLAGSSFF. In DNA form, the CDR3 reads TGCGCCAGCAGCCAAGATTCGCCGGGACTAGCGGGGTCCTCTTTCTTC.

The chain carries TRBV6-1 and TRBJ1-5; 7 nucleotides align to TRBD1. The CDR3 contains 16 residues. Germline CDR1 is MNHNS and CDR2 is SASEGT. V lost 2 bases, J lost 4 bases, and 8 bases stayed unmatched. CDR3 in DNA: TGTGCCAGCAGTGAAATCGGGACAGTTGTTAATCAGCCCCAGCATTTT. This sequence encodes CASSEIGTVVNQPQHF.

The chain links TRBV6-5 to TRBJ2-7; D uncertain. The CDR3 contains 14 residues. V was trimmed by 5 bases and J by 0 bases, leaving 11 bases between them. Germline lookup yields CDR1 MNHEY and CDR2 SVGAGI. As DNA, the CDR3 is TGTGCCAGCAGTAGGCAGGTTACCTCCTACGAGCAGTACTTC. Translation gives CASSRQVTSYEQYF.

This clone has only one observation. Because the CDR3 is missing its conserved closing phenylalanine or tryptophan, this is likely a read error. This chain uses TRBV29-1 with TRBJ1-1; TRBD1 matches at 7 bases. Germline CDR1 reads SQVTM; CDR2 reads ANQGSEA. The ends lost 6 bases at V and 0 bases at J; junction bases unmatched: 7. The CDR3 is made up of 14 amino acids. The CDR3 loop reads CSVPGTEMNTEAFL. The CDR3 nucleotides read TGCAGCGTGCCGGGGACAGAAATGAACACTGAAGCTTTCCTT.

The chain combines TRBV4-1 with TRBJ2-5; 9 positions agree with TRBD2. V lost 6 bases, J lost 3 bases, and 8 bases stayed unmatched. The germline V gene has CDR1 MGHRA and CDR2 YSYEKL. This CDR3 is 15 amino acids long. The chain's CDR3 is CASRDGASGEETQYF. DNA of the CDR3: TGCGCCAGCAGAGACGGGGCTAGCGGGGAAGAGACCCAGTACTTC.

The genes are TRBV6-5 and TRBJ2-2; D may be TRBD2 (6 bases). Germline loops: CDR1 MNHEY, CDR2 SVGAGI. V was pared by 4 bases and J by 8 bases, with 17 bases between. This CDR3 has 15 amino acids. CDR3 DNA sequence: TGTGCCAGCAGTTCCCTAAGCGGGCTGGGAGGGGAGCTGTTTTTT. Amino acids: CASSSLSGLGGELFF.

The genes are TRBV2 and TRBJ1-6; D remains unclear. Between the trimmed V and J ends, which lost 9 bases and 0 bases, there was a span of 9 bases. The germline CDR1 and CDR2 sequences are SNHLY and FYNNEI. The CDR3 consists of 14 residues. The CDR3, as DNA: TGTGCCAGTGCTAGGAGCTCCTATAATTCACCCCTCCACTTT. Its translation: CASARSSYNSPLHF.

The chain couples TRBV30 to TRBJ1-3, with a weak D call TRBD1 (6 bases). Per the germline V gene, CDR1 is GTSNPN and CDR2 is SVGIG (reference sequence). Deletions cut 0 bases from V and 3 bases from J, with 21 bases between. The CDR3 has 18 residues. In DNA, the CDR3 is TGTGCCTGGAGTGTACGGGGCAGGGGAAGAGGGATTGGAAACACCATATATTTT. Its protein product is CAWSVRGRGRGIGNTIYF.

The V gene is TRBV6-1, the J gene TRBJ1-5; a weak D match, TRBD1 (5 bases). The CDR3 is 14 residues long. The germline V and J ends were trimmed by 2 bases and 4 bases, with 9 bases remaining between them. The germline V gene has CDR1 MNHNS and CDR2 SASEGT. The CDR3 here is CASSESQANQPQHF. DNA for the CDR3: TGTGCCAGCAGTGAATCACAGGCAAATCAGCCCCAGCATTTT.